Below, 8 T cell receptor beta chains from the same sample are listed, as sequenced in a study of blood T cell repertoires in COVID-19. Clones were sequenced by immunoSEQ multiplex PCR, and TCRdb holds only the in-frame ones, with some missing. The table lists 220,000 or so clones, roughly nine tenths of them singletons. The sequenced material came from peripheral blood. These receptors were taken from a woman aged 50 to 60 with COVID-19, enrolled during active disease.

This clone was observed once. V is TRBV19 and J is TRBJ1-5; 11 bases map to TRBD1. After removal of 6 bases from V and 2 bases from J, the junction contained 9 bases not matched to a gene. This CDR3 region has 17 residues. CDR1 and CDR2 from the germline V gene are LNHDA and SQIVND (reference sequence). CDR3 nucleotides: TGTGCCAGTAGGGCCTTGGGGACAGGGGGAGGCAATCAGCCCCAGCATTTT. This gives the protein CASRALGTGGGNQPQHF.

This clone has only a few counts. The V call is TRBV9, the J call TRBJ1-4; D might be TRBD1 (5 bases). Deletions cut 0 bases from V and 13 bases from J, with 10 bases between. Germline V gene data show CDR1 as SGDLS and CDR2 as YYNGEE. This CDR3 is built from 12 residues. This chain's CDR3 is CASSVVTGLLFF. Here the CDR3 DNA reads TGTGCCAGCAGCGTAGTAACAGGTTTACTGTTTTTT.

The V gene is TRBV5-1, the J gene TRBJ2-5; the D gene is possibly TRBD1 (5 bases). Germline V CDR1 and CDR2: SGHRS, YFSETQ. Trimming shortened V by 7 bases and J by 2 bases, and 15 bases separated the two germline ends. This CDR3 spans 14 amino acids. CDR3 bases: TGCGCCAGCGGCTACACGGACACGCAAGAGACCCAGTACTTC. Translated, it gives CASGYTDTQETQYF.

This clone was recorded once. J is TRBJ2-3 and V is TRBV12-5; TRBD1 matches 8 bases. Germline V gene lookup returns CDR1 LGHNT and CDR2 FRNRAP. The length of the CDR3 is 16 residues. The J segment lost 4 bases and the V segment lost 3 bases, leaving 9 bases of the junction unmatched. In DNA form, the CDR3 reads TGTGCTAGTGGTTTCCCCCCGACAGGGGATCCAGATACGCAGTATTTT. Translation gives CASGFPPTGDPDTQYF.

On this clone itself: Other DNA sequences within the sample encode an identical CDR3. The chain combines TRBV19 with TRBJ1-5; 11 bases are shared with TRBD1. V shed 3 bases and J 4 bases; nucleotides not matched to a gene: 2. This CDR3 comprises 15 residues. The germline gives CDR1 LNHDA, CDR2 SQIVND (reference sequence). In DNA form, the CDR3 reads TGTGCCAGTAGTATTGGGACAGGGGGAAATCAGCCCCAGCATTTT. The encoded protein is CASSIGTGGNQPQHF.

The rearrangement joins TRBV6-6 to TRBJ2-1, with D possibly TRBD2 on 6 matching bases. Trimming removed 5 bases at V and 7 bases at J, with 21 bases between. The CDR3 is 16 residues long. CDR1 and CDR2 from the germline V gene are MNHNY and SVGAGI (reference sequence). The CDR3 bases are TGTGCCAGCAGTAAGCTTACTAGCTCCTCGGGGAATGAGCAGTTCTTC. It specifies CASSKLTSSSGNEQFF.

The rearrangement uses TRBV28 and TRBJ2-5, with 8 bases matching TRBD2. The CDR3 has 14 residues. In germline, CDR1 is MDHEN, CDR2 SYDVKM. V dropped 5 bases and J dropped 4; count of bases not matched to a gene: 6. CDR3 in DNA: TGTGCCAGCAGTCCCTCGGGAGGGGGAGAGACCCAGTACTTC. Translating it yields CASSPSGGGETQYF.

This clone was recorded many times. V gene TRBV6-5 combines with J gene TRBJ2-7, with no clear D. Germline lookup yields CDR1 MNHEY and CDR2 SVGAGI. This CDR3 contains 14 residues. Trimming took 7 bases from V and 3 from J, leaving 16 bases between them. The CDR3 nucleotides are TGTGCCAGCATGGGCCTAACAAACCTCTACGAGCAGTACGTC. As protein: CASMGLTNLYEQYV.